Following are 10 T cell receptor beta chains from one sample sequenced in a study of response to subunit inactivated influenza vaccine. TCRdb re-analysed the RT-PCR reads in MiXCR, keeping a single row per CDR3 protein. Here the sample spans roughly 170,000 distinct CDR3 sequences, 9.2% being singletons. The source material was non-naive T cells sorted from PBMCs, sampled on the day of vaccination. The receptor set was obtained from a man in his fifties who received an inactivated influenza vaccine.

CDR3 in amino acids: CASSSSGPGETQYF. The CDR3 DNA is TGTGCCAGCAGCTCTAGCGGCCCAGGGGAGACCCAGTACTTC. The chain employs TRBV7-9 and TRBJ2-5; 7 nucleotides match TRBD2. Trimming at V came to 4 bases and at J to 5 bases, leaving 7 bases not matched to a gene. Germline V gene sequence: CDR1 SEHNR, CDR2 FQNEAQ (reference sequence). This CDR3 comprises 14 residues.

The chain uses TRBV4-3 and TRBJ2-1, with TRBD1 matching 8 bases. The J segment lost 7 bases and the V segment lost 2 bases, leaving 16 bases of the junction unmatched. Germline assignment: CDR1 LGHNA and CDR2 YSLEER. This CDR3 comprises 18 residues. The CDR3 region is CASSQHALRTGRRNEQFF. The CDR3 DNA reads TGCGCCAGCAGCCAACACGCCCTTCGGACAGGGAGGAGAAATGAGCAGTTCTTC.

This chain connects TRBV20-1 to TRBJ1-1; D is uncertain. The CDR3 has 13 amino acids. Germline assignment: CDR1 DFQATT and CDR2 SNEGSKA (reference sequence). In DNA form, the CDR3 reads TGCAGGACCCTGGGAGTTTTGGACACTGAAGCTTTCTTT. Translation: CRTLGVLDTEAFF.

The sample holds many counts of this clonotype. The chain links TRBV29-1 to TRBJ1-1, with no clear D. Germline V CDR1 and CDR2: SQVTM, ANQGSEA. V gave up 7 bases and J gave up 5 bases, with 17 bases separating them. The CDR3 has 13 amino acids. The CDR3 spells CSARATLTTEAFF. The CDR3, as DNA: TGCAGCGCTAGAGCGACATTGACGACTGAAGCTTTCTTT.

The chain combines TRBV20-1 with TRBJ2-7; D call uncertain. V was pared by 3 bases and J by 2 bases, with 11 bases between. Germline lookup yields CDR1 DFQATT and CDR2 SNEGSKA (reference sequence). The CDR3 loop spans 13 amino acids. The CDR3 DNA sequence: TGCAGTGCTAGCGTGGGTGGAACCTACGAGCAGTACTTC. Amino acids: CSASVGGTYEQYF.

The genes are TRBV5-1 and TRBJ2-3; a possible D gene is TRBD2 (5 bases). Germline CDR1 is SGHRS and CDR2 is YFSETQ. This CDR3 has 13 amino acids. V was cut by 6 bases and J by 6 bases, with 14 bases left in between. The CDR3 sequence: CASIERGKDTQYF. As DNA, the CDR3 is TGCGCCAGCATCGAGCGAGGGAAGGATACGCAGTATTTT. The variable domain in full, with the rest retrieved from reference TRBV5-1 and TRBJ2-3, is KAGVTQTPRYLIKTRGQQVTLSCSPISGHRSVSWYQQTPGQGLQFLFEYFSETQRNKGNFPGRFSGRQFSNSRSEMNVSTLELGDSALYLCASIERGKDTQYFGPGTRLTVL.

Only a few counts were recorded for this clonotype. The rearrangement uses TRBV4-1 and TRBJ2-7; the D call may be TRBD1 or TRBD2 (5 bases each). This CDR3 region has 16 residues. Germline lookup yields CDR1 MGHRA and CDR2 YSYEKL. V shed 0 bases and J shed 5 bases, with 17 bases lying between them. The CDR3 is CASSQEGQGVLDEQYF. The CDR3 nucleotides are TGCGCCAGCAGCCAAGAAGGGCAGGGAGTTCTGGACGAGCAGTACTTC.

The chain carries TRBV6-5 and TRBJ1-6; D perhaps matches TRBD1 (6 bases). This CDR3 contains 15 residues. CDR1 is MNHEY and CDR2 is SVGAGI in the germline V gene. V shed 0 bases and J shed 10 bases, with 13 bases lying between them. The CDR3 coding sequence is TGTGCCAGCAGTTACTCGGCGCAGGGGCGGTCACCCCTCCACTTT. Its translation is CASSYSAQGRSPLHF.

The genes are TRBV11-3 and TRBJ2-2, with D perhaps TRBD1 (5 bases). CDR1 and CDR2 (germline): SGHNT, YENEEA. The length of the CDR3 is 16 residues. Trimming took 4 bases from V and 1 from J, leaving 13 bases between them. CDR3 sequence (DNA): TGTGCCAGCAGCTCCGACAGAGTCCAGAACACCGGGGAGCTGTTTTTT. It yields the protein CASSSDRVQNTGELFF.

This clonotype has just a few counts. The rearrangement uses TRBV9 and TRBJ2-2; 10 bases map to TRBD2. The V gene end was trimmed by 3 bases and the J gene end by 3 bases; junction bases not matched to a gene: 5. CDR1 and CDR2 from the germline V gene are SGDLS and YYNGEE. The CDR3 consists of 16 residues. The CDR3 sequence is CASSARAGGYTGELFF. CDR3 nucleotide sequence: TGTGCCAGCAGCGCCCGAGCGGGAGGGTACACCGGGGAGCTGTTTTTT.